Listed below are T cell receptor beta chains from one sample, sequenced in a study of response to subunit inactivated influenza vaccine. MiXCR was run by TCRdb on the RT-PCR reads, yielding one entry per CDR3 protein. Counted here are under 500,000 distinct CDR3 sequences, approximately 11% occurring once; the ten biggest clones make up less than 15%. Source: PBMCs from blood, taken 35 to 45 days after vaccination. All receptors derive from a man over 45 who received an inactivated influenza vaccine. The CDR3 runs from the conserved cysteine through the conserved F or W. Each record gives: V gene, J gene, D gene, clone size, CDR3 DNA, CDR3 protein. A D gene is named only where the DNA matches it firmly. For some rows the clone size is stated as once, few or many, or as a class when expanded; others skip it.

V gene: TRBV7-9
J gene: TRBJ2-7
D gene: TRBD2
clone size: many
CDR3 DNA: TGTGCCAGCAGCCAGGGGTCACTAGCGGGAGTACACGAGCAGTACTTC
CDR3 protein: CASSQGSLAGVHEQYF

V gene: TRBV29-1
J gene: TRBJ2-1
D gene: TRBD2
clone size: .
CDR3 DNA: TGCAGCGTTGAAGATAGGGGACTAGCGGTCTCCTACAATGAGCAGTTCTTC
CDR3 protein: CSVEDRGLAVSYNEQFF

V gene: TRBV4-2
J gene: TRBJ1-5
D gene: .
clone size: few
CDR3 DNA: TGTGCCAGCAGCCAAGATGGGGCTACGGACGGCAATCAGCCCCAGCATTTT
CDR3 protein: CASSQDGATDGNQPQHF

V gene: TRBV7-8
J gene: TRBJ2-5
D gene: TRBD1
clone size: few
CDR3 DNA: TGTGCCAGCAGCATGCCAGGGGGCGTACGTTACTTC
CDR3 protein: CASSMPGGVRYF

V gene: TRBV6-1
J gene: TRBJ2-5
D gene: .
clone size: .
CDR3 DNA: TGTGCCAGCAGAGAACCAGGGGCCGGAGAGACCCAGTACTTC
CDR3 protein: CASREPGAGETQYF

V gene: TRBV11-2
J gene: TRBJ2-3
D gene: .
clone size: .
CDR3 DNA: TGTGCCAGCAGCTTCGAGGGGTGGCTCGATACGCAGTATTTT
CDR3 protein: CASSFEGWLDTQYF

V gene: TRBV7-8
J gene: TRBJ2-3
D gene: TRBD1
clone size: few
CDR3 DNA: TGTGCCAGCAGCCTGTACAGGGGCCCCACAGATACGCAGTATTTT
CDR3 protein: CASSLYRGPTDTQYF

V gene: TRBV7-6
J gene: TRBJ1-1
D gene: TRBD1
clone size: few
CDR3 DNA: TGTGCCAGCAGAAACGACCCAACAGGGGCAACTGAAGCTTTCTTT
CDR3 protein: CASRNDPTGATEAFF

V gene: TRBV7-9
J gene: TRBJ1-2
D gene: .
clone size: many
CDR3 DNA: TGTGCCAGCAGCTTACCCGCTAACTATGGCTACACCTTC
CDR3 protein: CASSLPANYGYTF

V gene: TRBV7-9
J gene: TRBJ1-2
D gene: TRBD1
clone size: many
CDR3 DNA: TGTGCCAGCAGCACACACAGGGGGTACGGAGGAGGCTACACCTTC
CDR3 protein: CASSTHRGYGGGYTF

V gene: TRBV23-1
J gene: TRBJ2-3
D gene: TRBD2
clone size: few
CDR3 DNA: TGCGCCAGCAGTCATCGGTTGCTAGCGGAGTCTAGCGCAGATACGCAGTATTTT
CDR3 protein: CASSHRLLAESSADTQYF

V gene: TRBV6-5
J gene: TRBJ2-3
D gene: .
clone size: few
CDR3 DNA: TGTGCCAGCCGAGTCACAGATACGCAGTATTTT
CDR3 protein: CASRVTDTQYF

V gene: TRBV5-1
J gene: TRBJ1-2
D gene: .
clone size: .
CDR3 DNA: TGCGCCAGCAGTACAGCGGGCTACTATGGCTACACCTTC
CDR3 protein: CASSTAGYYGYTF

V gene: TRBV20-1
J gene: TRBJ2-7
D gene: TRBD1
clone size: few
CDR3 DNA: TGCAGTGCTAGGGGGACAGGGCTCCACGAGCAGTACTTC
CDR3 protein: CSARGTGLHEQYF

V gene: TRBV5-1
J gene: TRBJ2-2
D gene: .
clone size: .
CDR3 DNA: TGCGCCAGCAGCGCACGGGACAACACCGGGGAGCTGTTTTTT
CDR3 protein: CASSARDNTGELFF

V gene: TRBV3-1
J gene: TRBJ2-1
D gene: TRBD2
clone size: .
CDR3 DNA: TGTGCCTGCAGTCCTCGCCGAGCCCTGACTAGCGAATACAATGAGCAGTTCTTC
CDR3 protein: CACSPRRALTSEYNEQFF

V gene: TRBV5-1
J gene: TRBJ2-7
D gene: .
clone size: .
CDR3 DNA: TGCGCCAGCAGCTTGGCGATCGGGACACTGACCTACGAGCAGTACTTC
CDR3 protein: CASSLAIGTLTYEQYF

V gene: TRBV29-1
J gene: TRBJ2-1
D gene: TRBD1
clone size: .
CDR3 DNA: TGCAGCACTGGACAGGCAGAGCAGTTCTTC
CDR3 protein: CSTGQAEQFF

V gene: TRBV7-6
J gene: TRBJ2-1
D gene: TRBD2
clone size: .
CDR3 DNA: TGTGCCAGCAGCTCATCAACTAGCGGATACAATGAGCAGTTCTTC
CDR3 protein: CASSSSTSGYNEQFF

V gene: TRBV11-2
J gene: TRBJ1-2
D gene: .
clone size: .
CDR3 DNA: TGTGCCAGCAGCTCGCAAGCCAGACAGGTCTATGGCTACACCTTC
CDR3 protein: CASSSQARQVYGYTF

V gene: TRBV14
J gene: TRBJ2-5
D gene: .
clone size: few
CDR3 DNA: TGTGCCAGCAGCCAAAGGCCCGGGACCACTTATGAGACCCAGTACTTC
CDR3 protein: CASSQRPGTTYETQYF

V gene: TRBV10-3
J gene: TRBJ2-2
D gene: .
clone size: few
CDR3 DNA: TGTGCCATCAGAGGGACGGAAAACACCGGGGAGCTGTTTTTT
CDR3 protein: CAIRGTENTGELFF

V gene: TRBV5-1
J gene: TRBJ2-7
D gene: .
clone size: many
CDR3 DNA: TGCGCCAGCAGCTTGGATCGGGATGGCGAGCAGTACTTC
CDR3 protein: CASSLDRDGEQYF

V gene: TRBV29-1
J gene: TRBJ2-7
D gene: .
clone size: many
CDR3 DNA: TGCAGCGTTGTGGGGTACAGGGCCTACGAGCAGTACTTC
CDR3 protein: CSVVGYRAYEQYF

V gene: TRBV10-2
J gene: TRBJ2-1
D gene: .
clone size: few
CDR3 DNA: TGCGCCAGCAGTGAGTCCTCGGCCGAACGGGCATTTGAGCAGTTCTTC
CDR3 protein: CASSESSAERAFEQFF

V gene: TRBV2
J gene: TRBJ2-7
D gene: TRBD2
clone size: .
CDR3 DNA: TGTGCCAGCAGACCCAGTGGTAGCGGGCTTTACGAGCAGTACTTC
CDR3 protein: CASRPSGSGLYEQYF

V gene: TRBV20-1
J gene: TRBJ2-5
D gene: TRBD1
clone size: many
CDR3 DNA: TGCAGTGCTAGCCGGGACAGAGAGACCCAGTACTTC
CDR3 protein: CSASRDRETQYF